This T cell receptor beta chain was recovered during a study of T cell responses to AZD1222 COVID-19 vaccine. Only in-frame clones appear in the TCRdb table, and some are missing; sequencing was by immunoSEQ multiplex PCR. In the table there are approximately 110,000 clones, approximately 85% of which are singletons. This clone has just one count. The antigen is not known. Study-level findings and limits: The donor cohort was predominantly white British with a female majority, and clonal diversity may have been underestimated.

Germline assignment: CDR1 SGHVS and CDR2 FQNEAQ. V lost 4 bases to trimming and J lost 13 bases, with 11 bases between them. The CDR3 consists of 12 residues. The specimen comprised peripheral blood, sampled on day 0 of AZD1222 vaccination. This receptor was taken from an adult in good health. The chain joins TRBV7-8 to TRBJ1-6; weak D call: TRBD1 (6 bases). The CDR3 is CASSSQGRPLHF. In DNA, the CDR3 is TGTGCCAGCAGCTCCCAGGGGAGGCCCCTCCACTTT.